The rows below give T cell receptor beta chains drawn from one sample of a study of blood T cell repertoires in COVID-19. Libraries were prepared by immunoSEQ multiplex PCR; TCRdb keeps only in-frame clonotypes and omits some of them. This table has some 130,000 clones, roughly three quarters appearing once. Sequenced sample: peripheral blood. The receptors stem from a woman aged 70 to 79 with acute or convalescent COVID-19. Both conserved end residues are part of each CDR3. D genes are given only for firm matches. Where a row states a size, it is once, few, many or the class of an expanded clone; other rows omit it.

cdr3_aa cdr3_nt d_call v_call clone_size j_call
CSVEAGQGPGETQYF TGCAGCGTTGAAGCTGGACAGGGTCCGGGAGAGACCCAGTACTTC TRBD1 TRBV29-1 few TRBJ2-5
CASSFEPRFSGANVLTF TGCGCCAGCAGCTTCGAGCCTCGATTCTCTGGGGCCAACGTCCTGACTTTC NA TRBV5-1 NA TRBJ2-6
CSVGGTANTGELFF TGCAGCGTTGGCGGGACAGCGAACACCGGGGAGCTGTTTTTT NA TRBV29-1 NA TRBJ2-2
CASSLRDRSDETQYF TGTGCCAGCAGCTTAAGGGACAGGTCGGACGAGACCCAGTACTTC TRBD1 TRBV7-8 NA TRBJ2-5
CATGHREQYF TGTGCCACGGGACATCGAGAGCAGTACTTC NA TRBV6-5 NA TRBJ2-7
CAWSPTSVGYEQYF TGTGCCTGGAGCCCCACGAGCGTTGGGTACGAGCAGTACTTC NA TRBV30 NA TRBJ2-7
CASSSGQGSYNEQFF TGTGCCAGCAGCTCAGGACAGGGCTCCTACAATGAGCAGTTCTTC TRBD1 TRBV11-3 few TRBJ2-1
CASSLSFSDTQYF TGTGCCAGCAGCTTGAGCTTTAGTGATACGCAGTATTTT NA TRBV5-4 NA TRBJ2-3
CASSLTYSGADTQYF TGTGCCAGCAGCTTAACGTATAGCGGGGCAGATACGCAGTATTTT TRBD2 TRBV7-2 NA TRBJ2-3
CASSWGQPTEQYF TGTGCCAGCAGCTGGGGACAGCCGACCGAGCAGTACTTC TRBD1 TRBV7-6 few TRBJ2-7
CASSPTTGESGNTIYF TGTGCCAGCAGCCCAACCACAGGGGAATCTGGAAACACCATATATTTT TRBD1 TRBV11-2 NA TRBJ1-3
CASSHEQGNYEQYF TGTGCCAGCAGCCACGAACAGGGGAACTACGAGCAGTACTTC TRBD1 TRBV3-1/TRBV3-2 NA TRBJ2-7
CATSSRRGRGTEAFF TGTGCCACCAGCAGTAGAAGGGGGCGAGGCACTGAAGCTTTCTTT TRBD1 TRBV15 NA TRBJ1-1
CASSLVTSGRGSYNEQFF TGTGCCAGCAGCTTGGTTACTAGCGGGAGGGGGTCCTACAATGAGCAGTTCTTC TRBD2 TRBV5-5 NA TRBJ2-1
CASSRSQGASGEKLFF TGCGCCAGCAGTCGTAGCCAGGGTGCCTCCGGTGAAAAACTGTTTTTT NA TRBV5-1 NA TRBJ1-4
CASRSDTGELFF TGTGCCAGCAGGTCGGACACCGGGGAGCTGTTTTTT NA TRBV28 many TRBJ2-2
CSVEVQRGGIRSDTQYF TGCAGCGTTGAGGTCCAGCGGGGGGGCATAAGGTCAGATACGCAGTATTTT TRBD2 TRBV29-1 NA TRBJ2-3
CASRSTSLGALFTDTQYF TGTGCCAGCAGATCTACAAGCCTGGGAGCCCTCTTCACAGATACGCAGTATTTT NA TRBV5-8 NA TRBJ2-3
CASGPQGAALHF TGTGCCAGCGGACCCCAGGGGGCAGCCCTCCACTTT TRBD1 TRBV6-5 NA TRBJ1-6
CASSIRVNQPQHF TGTGCCAGTAGTATACGGGTCAATCAGCCCCAGCATTTT NA TRBV19 NA TRBJ1-5
CASSLNMPSVAYEQYF TGTGCCAGCAGCTTAAATATGCCTAGCGTCGCCTACGAGCAGTACTTC NA TRBV11-2 NA TRBJ2-7
CASSNLYRDSNQPQHF TGTGCCAGTAGTAACCTCTACAGAGATAGCAATCAGCCCCAGCATTTT NA TRBV19 once TRBJ1-5
CATSRGSLASTDTQYF TGTGCCACCAGCAGAGGGTCCCTAGCGAGCACAGATACGCAGTATTTT NA TRBV15 once TRBJ2-3
CASSLLRGNEQFF TGTGCCAGCAGCCTCCTCCGCGGCAATGAGCAGTTCTTC NA TRBV7-2 NA TRBJ2-1
CASSLDGLSYEQYF TGTGCCAGCAGCTTAGATGGACTATCCTACGAGCAGTACTTC NA TRBV7-2 NA TRBJ2-7
CASSDWTSSREQFF TGTGCCAGCAGTGATTGGACTAGTTCTCGTGAGCAGTTCTTC TRBD2 TRBV6-1 once TRBJ2-1
CAWRVTPAPEQFF TGTGCCTGGAGGGTCACTCCTGCGCCCGAGCAGTTCTTC NA TRBV30 NA TRBJ2-1
CASSDRYSGGYNEQFF TGTGCCAGCAGCGATCGGTATAGCGGGGGGTACAATGAGCAGTTCTTC TRBD2 TRBV9 NA TRBJ2-1
CASSIHRGLETQYF TGTGCCAGCAGTATTCACAGGGGGTTAGAGACCCAGTACTTC TRBD1 TRBV6-5 NA TRBJ2-5
CASSLGGRDTGELFF TGTGCCAGCAGCTTGGGCGGGAGGGACACCGGGGAGCTGTTTTTT TRBD2 TRBV5-4 NA TRBJ2-2
CASGDRRNTEAFF TGTGCCAGCGGAGACAGGAGAAACACTGAAGCTTTCTTT NA TRBV12-3/TRBV12-4 NA TRBJ1-1